This T cell receptor (beta chain) emerged from a study of T-cell memory formation after mild COVID-19. V dropped 2 bases and J dropped 0 bases, with 9 bases sitting between them. The CDR3 loop spans 15 amino acids. Germline CDR1 KGHSH, CDR2 LQKENI. From the 5' RACE reads, TCRdb called clonotypes with MiXCR, one entry per CDR3 protein. The sample has 180,000 or so distinct CDR3 sequences; under 14% are singletons. This clonotype was seen only a few times. What was sequenced was PBMCs or a T cell subset sorted from them (not recorded which). The chain joins TRBV18 to TRBJ2-3; no clear D gene. This TCR came from a man younger than 35 who had mild COVID-19 (a few samples of this study predate the infection). Cell type and time point are not known. Here the CDR3 reads CASSPRAASTDTQYF. CDR3 nucleotides: TGTGCCAGCTCACCAAGGGCAGCTAGCACAGATACGCAGTATTTT. The variable domain in full, completed from reference TRBV18 and TRBJ2-3, reads NAGVMQNPRHLVRRRGQEARLRCSPMKGHSHVYWYRQLPEEGLKFMVYLQKENIIDESGMPKERFSAEFPKEGPSILRIQQVVRGDSAAYFCASSPRAASTDTQYFGPGTRLTVL.